Below are 8 T cell receptor beta chains sequenced from a single sample in a study of cytomegalovirus exposure and HLA in healthy donors. A multiplex PCR was run with 60 Vbeta primers and 13 Jbeta primers. Profiled with immunoSEQ multiplex PCR; TCRdb holds only in-frame clones, not every one. The sample records about 130,000 clones, 8% to 9.5% being singletons. What was sequenced was PBMCs. The receptors come from a middle-aged man in good health and CMV-seronegative.

A few counts support this clone. This sequence joins TRBV6-4 and TRBJ2-1, with 10 bases identical to TRBD2. The CDR3 contains 13 residues. The germline V gene encodes CDR1 MRHNA and CDR2 SNTAGT. J gave up 10 bases and V 8 bases, and 8 bases lay outside the gene matches. The CDR3: CASSGTSDGEQFF. The CDR3, as DNA: TGTGCCAGCTCCGGGACTAGCGACGGCGAGCAGTTCTTC.

This clone was observed a handful of times. CDR3 loop: CASSSQGAETQYF. DNA for the CDR3: TGTGCCAGCAGTTCGCAGGGGGCAGAGACCCAGTACTTC. The chain has TRBV13 and TRBJ2-5; 8 bases are a match to TRBD1. CDR3 length: 13 residues. V was clipped by 6 bases and J by 4 bases; unmatched bases: 4. Germline CDR1 PRHDT, CDR2 FYEKMQ (reference sequence).

The chain combines TRBV9 with TRBJ1-2; D remains ambiguous. CDR1 and CDR2 (germline): SGDLS, YYNGEE. The CDR3 length is 14 residues. With 3 bases removed from V and 6 bases from J, the gap between germline ends came to 15 bases. CDR3 loop: CASSDFDVGHGYTF. In nucleotides, the CDR3 is TGTGCCAGCAGCGATTTCGACGTGGGCCATGGCTACACCTTC.

This clone was seen more than once but under ten times. The rearrangement joins TRBV19 to TRBJ2-5; 12 nucleotides align to TRBD2. Germline CDR1 and CDR2: LNHDA and SQIVND (reference sequence). The J segment lost 1 base and the V segment lost 4 bases, leaving 7 bases of the junction unmatched. This CDR3 is built from 17 residues. CDR3 bases: TGTGCCAGTAGTACAAAGTGGACTAGCGGGGTCCAAGAGACCCAGTACTTC. This sequence encodes CASSTKWTSGVQETQYF. Full variable domain (rest looked up from reference TRBV19 and TRBJ2-5): DGGITQSPKYLFRKEGQNVTLSCEQNLNHDAMYWYRQDPGQGLRLIYYSQIVNDFQKGDIAEGYSVSREKKESFPLTVTSAQKNPTAFYLCASSTKWTSGVQETQYFGPGTRLLVL.

The chain combines TRBV4-1 with TRBJ2-2; weak D call: TRBD1 (6 bases). V dropped 0 bases and J dropped 4 bases, with 15 bases sitting between them. Germline CDR1 MGHRA, CDR2 YSYEKL. There are 17 residues in the CDR3. The DNA for the CDR3 is TGCGCCAGCAGCCAAGAAGAGACAGGCAGAGTCACCGGGGAGCTGTTTTTT. It translates to CASSQEETGRVTGELFF.

This chain joins TRBV27 and TRBJ1-2; perhaps TRBD1 as D (5 bases). The ends were cut back, 3 bases at V and 1 base at J, with 6 bases in the middle. Germline V gene lookup returns CDR1 MNHEY and CDR2 SMNVEV (reference sequence). This CDR3 is 13 amino acids long. The CDR3 bases are TGTGCCAGCAGTTTGGGGGGTAACTATGGCTACACCTTC. This sequence encodes CASSLGGNYGYTF.

This clone has more than one count but fewer than ten. This chain uses TRBV2 with TRBJ2-7; D might be TRBD1 (6 bases). Germline V gives CDR1 SNHLY, CDR2 FYNNEI. This CDR3 comprises 15 residues. V was pared by 2 bases and J by 7 bases, with 18 bases between. The DNA for the CDR3 is TGTGCCAGCAGTGAATTGCGGCAGGGGTCGCGGGAGCAGTACTTC. Its protein product is CASSELRQGSREQYF.

This clone has only a few counts. This chain links TRBV7-6 with TRBJ1-4; D unresolved. The CDR3 has 14 amino acids. Germline V gene lookup returns CDR1 SGHVS and CDR2 FNYEAQ. Deletions cut 5 bases from V and 7 bases from J, with 14 bases between. The CDR3 bases are TGTGCCAGCAGCGCGACTCCTGTCCGTGAAAAACTGTTTTTT. Translation: CASSATPVREKLFF.